These 10 T cell receptor beta chains came from one sample sequenced in a study of T-cell memory formation after mild COVID-19. TCRdb redid the calling of the 5' RACE reads with MiXCR, one entry per CDR3 protein. The top ten hold around 3.3% of the sample, which has about 200,000 distinct CDR3 sequences, around 9.1% seen once. The sequencing input was PBMCs or a T cell subset sorted from them (not recorded which). All receptors come from a man between 18 and 35 years old who had mild COVID-19 (a few samples of this study predate the infection). Cell type and time point are not known.

This clonotype was seen many times. V and J are TRBV23-1 and TRBJ2-4; a possible D gene is TRBD1 (5 bases). TRBV23-1 is an open reading frame, and its role is uncertain. This CDR3 has 11 residues. V lost 8 bases and J lost 6, with 8 bases in between. The CDR3 protein is CASAGSNIQYF. DNA of the CDR3: TGCGCCAGCGCAGGGTCAAACATTCAGTACTTC.

The genes are TRBV12-3 or TRBV12-4 and TRBJ2-7; D ambiguous. There are 13 residues in the CDR3. Trimming removed 5 bases from V and 3 bases from J, with 11 bases in between. The CDR3: CASSQVLDYEQYF. Here the CDR3 DNA reads TGTGCCAGCAGTCAAGTGCTGGACTACGAGCAGTACTTC.

This clonotype was seen at least ten times. J is TRBJ1-1 and V is TRBV6-2 or TRBV6-3; D gene unclear. Germline V gene lookup returns CDR1 MNHEY and CDR2 SVGEGT. Trimming stripped 1 base from V and 4 bases from J, with 7 bases between. The CDR3 covers 13 residues. The CDR3 is CASSYWDFTEAFF. The CDR3, as DNA: TGTGCCAGCAGTTACTGGGATTTCACTGAAGCTTTCTTT.

This clonotype has only a few counts. The chain has TRBV6-1 and TRBJ2-3, with D possibly called TRBD1 or TRBD2 (6 bases each). Trimming removed 6 bases from V and 4 bases from J, with 17 bases in between. This CDR3 contains 15 residues. Germline values: CDR1 MNHNS, CDR2 SASEGT. The CDR3 DNA is TGTGCCAGCAGCGCGGTCGGGGGCCTCGCAGATACGCAGTATTTT. This encodes CASSAVGGLADTQYF.

This clonotype was counted a few times. The V gene is TRBV2, the J gene TRBJ2-7; no definite D call. CDR3 size: 14 residues. Looked up from germline, CDR1 is SNHLY and CDR2 is FYNNEI. V was pared by 6 bases and J by 5 bases, with 17 bases between. The DNA for the CDR3 is TGTGCCAGCAGGTTTTATGGATTTACCCACGAGCAGTACTTC. It specifies CASRFYGFTHEQYF.

This rearrangement joins TRBV6-2 or TRBV6-3 to TRBJ2-1; D ambiguous. V was pared by 7 bases and J by 5 bases, with 12 bases between. Germline CDR1 reads MNHEY; CDR2 reads SVGEGT. The CDR3 totals 13 residues. Written as DNA, the CDR3 is TGTGCCAGCACTAAACTCTCGGACAATGAGCAGTTCTTC. It yields the protein CASTKLSDNEQFF.

As DNA, the CDR3 is TGTGCCAGCAGCGTAGGGACAGGGAACACTGAAGCTTTCTTT. It yields the protein CASSVGTGNTEAFF. The chain couples TRBV9 to TRBJ1-1; TRBD1 matches at 7 bases. The CDR3 is 14 amino acids. CDR1 and CDR2 from the germline V gene are SGDLS and YYNGEE. J gave up 1 base and V 0 bases, and 0 bases lay outside the gene matches. The complete variable domain, with remaining parts taken from reference TRBV9 and TRBJ1-1, reads DSGVTQTPKHLITATGQRVTLRCSPRSGDLSVYWYQQSLDQGLQFLIQYYNGEERAKGNILERFSAQQFPDLHSELNLSSLELGDSALYFCASSVGTGNTEAFFGQGTRLTVV.

In its sample, this clonotype was seen many times. The rearrangement joins TRBV5-1 to TRBJ2-7; unclear D gene. V dropped 6 bases and J dropped 4 bases, with 14 bases sitting between them. This CDR3 is built from 13 residues. CDR1 and CDR2 from the germline V gene are SGHRS and YFSETQ. This CDR3 is CASTIGNCYEQYV. In nucleotides, the CDR3 is TGCGCCAGCACCATCGGTAACTGTTACGAGCAGTACGTC.

Ten or more counts support this clonotype. V gene TRBV5-1 combines with J gene TRBJ2-5; 12 nucleotides align to TRBD2. The CDR3 runs to 16 residues. V lost 6 bases, J lost 5 bases, and 11 bases stayed unmatched. Germline-derived CDR1 and CDR2 are SGHRS and YFSETQ. The CDR3 protein is CASTFGLAGFGETQYF. CDR3 coding DNA: TGCGCCAGCACATTCGGACTAGCGGGGTTCGGGGAGACCCAGTACTTC. Variable domain in full (rest from reference TRBV5-1 and TRBJ2-5): KAGVTQTPRYLIKTRGQQVTLSCSPISGHRSVSWYQQTPGQGLQFLFEYFSETQRNKGNFPGRFSGRQFSNSRSEMNVSTLELGDSALYLCASTFGLAGFGETQYFGPGTRLLVL.

This clonotype has just a few counts. This chain uses TRBV18 with TRBJ2-1, with D tentatively TRBD1 or TRBD2 (5 bases each). Trimming removed 3 bases from V and 8 bases from J, with 14 bases in between. Germline V gene data show CDR1 as KGHSH and CDR2 as LQKENI. CDR3 length: 14 residues. The CDR3 region is CASSPGRSRHEQFF. The CDR3 nucleotides are TGTGCCAGCTCACCGGGACGTAGCAGGCATGAGCAGTTCTTC.